One sample yielded the 17 T cell receptor beta chains listed below, sequenced in a study of T cell repertoires in cytomegalovirus infection (dated by TCRdb to between 2018 and 2020). The treatment or condition label on this specimen signifies: in vitro stimulation with specific CMV peptide epitopes to enrich CMV-specific T cells. Sequencing took place on an Illumina HiSeq 1500. Clones were called with MiXCR by TCRdb after fastp trimmed the public reads at Q25, and only in-frame beta chains were retained. Rows merge per CDR3 protein into single entries with the most common DNA and genes. The sample has around 140,000 distinct CDR3 sequences on record, about 31% of them singletons. The ten top clones hold around half of the sample. Antigens for these TCRs are unknown. The source was CD8+ T cells from cultured PBMCs, collected from culture after CMV antigen stimulation. All receptors derive from a human donor in good health (CMV status not recorded). Some clones in this sample may be carry-over from other donors' samples.

The rearrangement uses TRBV28 and TRBJ2-7, with TRBD1 matching 7 bases. This CDR3 spans 16 amino acids. The J segment lost 5 bases and the V segment lost 11 bases, leaving 21 bases of the junction unmatched. Germline assignment: CDR1 MDHEN and CDR2 SYDVKM. This CDR3 reads CARPVLDRKFVHEQYF. Here the CDR3 DNA reads TGTGCCCGACCCGTCTTGGACAGGAAATTCGTCCACGAGCAGTACTTC.

This clonotype has a handful of counts. The genes are TRBV4-1 and TRBJ2-7; D is uncertain. This CDR3 has 14 amino acids. Trimming pared 1 base from V and 5 bases from J, leaving 12 bases between. Per germline, CDR1 MGHRA and CDR2 YSYEKL. The CDR3 loop is CASSQVTGYHEQYF. The CDR3 coding sequence is TGCGCCAGCAGCCAAGTTACCGGTTACCACGAGCAGTACTTC.

Many counts were recorded for this clonotype. This chain connects TRBV2 to TRBJ2-1; 12 nucleotides agree with TRBD2. The CDR3 has 18 amino acids. The V gene end was trimmed by 5 bases and the J gene end by 4 bases; junction bases not matched to a gene: 12. CDR1 is SNHLY and CDR2 is FYNNEI in the germline V gene. The DNA of the CDR3 is TGTGCCAGCAGTCCCTGGTCTAGCGGGGGGGCCAGTTACAATGAGCAGTTCTTC. This translates into CASSPWSSGGASYNEQFF.

CDR3 nucleotide sequence: TGTGCCTGGAGTGTGTCGGAGGGTAGGGTGATGGGCACTGAAGCTTTCTTT. It codes for CAWSVSEGRVMGTEAFF. The chain is built from TRBV30 and TRBJ1-1; D is uncertain. Trimming took 0 bases from V and 4 from J, leaving 21 bases between them. The CDR3 has 17 amino acids. Germline assignment: CDR1 GTSNPN and CDR2 SVGIG (reference sequence). Based on the CDR3 plus reference TRBV30 and TRBJ1-1, the full variable domain is SQTIHQWPATLVQPVGSPLSLECTVEGTSNPNLYWYRQAAGRGLQLLFYSVGIGQISSEVPQNLSASRPQDRQFILSSKKLLLSDSGFYLCAWSVSEGRVMGTEAFFGQGTRLTVV.

The genes are TRBV7-6 and TRBJ2-3; possible D gene TRBD1, 5 bases. The CDR3 spans 15 residues. The ends were cut back, 1 base at V and 2 bases at J, with 10 bases in the middle. Germline CDR1 and CDR2: SGHVS and FNYEAQ. The CDR3 DNA sequence: TGTGCCAGCAGCTTAGAAGGACAAGCCACAGATACGCAGTATTTT. Its protein is CASSLEGQATDTQYF.

This clonotype occurred a few times. The chain combines TRBV28 with TRBJ1-5; TRBD1 is a possible D gene (5 bases). The germline gives CDR1 MDHEN, CDR2 SYDVKM. The V and J ends lost 1 base and 4 bases respectively, with 11 bases between them. This CDR3 spans 15 amino acids. CDR3 amino acids: CASSLSLGRNQPQHF. The CDR3 region has the DNA TGTGCCAGCAGTTTATCACTGGGACGGAATCAGCCCCAGCATTTT.

This chain links TRBV7-8 with TRBJ2-5; D may be TRBD1 or TRBD2 (5 bases each). Germline V gene data show CDR1 as SGHVS and CDR2 as FQNEAQ. The length of the CDR3 is 13 residues. Trimming cost V 3 bases and J 11 bases, with 16 bases left between them. The CDR3 DNA reads as TGTGCCAGCAGCTTGAGGGGCCAAGAGATTCAGTACTTC. The encoded protein is CASSLRGQEIQYF.

The genes are TRBV27 and TRBJ2-3, with D tentatively TRBD2 (6 bases). Germline values: CDR1 MNHEY, CDR2 SMNVEV (reference sequence). This CDR3 is 15 amino acids long. V lost 5 bases to trimming and J lost 0 bases, with 12 bases between them. The CDR3 coding sequence is TGTGCCAGCAGTCCGGAGGGGCGGAGCACAGATACGCAGTATTTT. Amino acid sequence: CASSPEGRSTDTQYF.

This sequence joins TRBV2 and TRBJ2-5; 10 bases agree with TRBD2. Germline loops: CDR1 SNHLY, CDR2 FYNNEI. The V segment lost 5 bases and the J segment 5 bases; nucleotides outside the gene matches: 8. The CDR3 runs to 15 residues. The CDR3 loop is CASSFSGGLLETQYF. DNA for the CDR3: TGTGCCAGCAGTTTTAGCGGGGGGCTTCTGGAGACCCAGTACTTC.

The gene calls are TRBV7-9 and TRBJ1-1, with unresolved D. The germline gives CDR1 SEHNR, CDR2 FQNEAQ (reference sequence). The CDR3 sequence is 13 residues long. The ends were cut back, 1 base at V and 6 bases at J, with 9 bases in the middle. The CDR3: CASSLVSAPEAFF. Here the CDR3 DNA reads TGTGCCAGCAGCTTAGTCAGTGCCCCTGAAGCTTTCTTT.

The CDR3 region is CASSLGLDQRPTLSTDTQYF. CDR3 bases: TGTGCCAGCAGCCTTGGGTTGGACCAGCGGCCGACTCTGAGCACAGATACGCAGTATTTT. This chain links TRBV7-9 with TRBJ2-3; tentatively, D is TRBD2 (5 bases). Trimming took 5 bases from V and 0 from J, leaving 27 bases between them. The germline V gene encodes CDR1 SEHNR and CDR2 FQNEAQ (reference sequence). The CDR3 loop spans 20 amino acids.

This sequence joins TRBV7-2 and TRBJ2-7; 14 bases map to TRBD2. Germline values: CDR1 SGHTA, CDR2 FQGNSA. This CDR3 has 16 amino acids. V lost 0 bases to trimming and J lost 2 bases; unmatched junction nucleotides: 0. CDR3 amino acids: CASSLATSGGAYEQYF. The CDR3 bases are TGTGCCAGCAGCTTAGCGACTAGCGGGGGGGCCTACGAGCAGTACTTC.

This clonotype was counted ten times or more. The chain is built from TRBV19 and TRBJ1-4; D is unclear. CDR3 size: 16 residues. Per germline, CDR1 LNHDA and CDR2 SQIVND (reference sequence). Trimming stripped 5 bases from V and 0 bases from J, with 13 bases between. The CDR3 coding sequence is TGTGCCAGTAGTTCCATTCGAATTGCAACTAATGAAAAACTGTTTTTT. It encodes CASSSIRIATNEKLFF. The entire variable domain, with the rest obtained from reference TRBV19 and TRBJ1-4, is as follows: DGGITQSPKYLFRKEGQNVTLSCEQNLNHDAMYWYRQDPGQGLRLIYYSQIVNDFQKGDIAEGYSVSREKKESFPLTVTSAQKNPTAFYLCASSSIRIATNEKLFFGSGTQLSVL.

The V and J genes are TRBV20-1 and TRBJ1-3; D remains ambiguous. Trimming shortened V by 1 base and J by 0 bases, and 7 bases separated the two germline ends. CDR3 length equals 14 residues. CDR1 DFQATT and CDR2 SNEGSKA come from the germline V gene (reference sequence). The CDR3 loop is CSARGSRSGNTIYF. In DNA, the CDR3 is TGCAGTGCTAGAGGGTCACGCTCTGGAAACACCATATATTTT.

The chain combines TRBV29-1 with TRBJ1-1; no clear D. CDR3 length: 14 residues. CDR1 is SQVTM, CDR2 ANQGSEA, per germline. The V and J ends lost 6 bases and 5 bases respectively, with 19 bases between them. In DNA form, the CDR3 reads TGCAGCGTCCCCACCCCCACTTCCCAGACTGAAGCTTTCTTT. Protein: CSVPTPTSQTEAFF.

The rearrangement links TRBV4-1 to TRBJ1-1; no clear D gene. Germline V gives CDR1 MGHRA, CDR2 YSYEKL. Trimming removed 4 bases from V and 6 bases from J, with 15 bases in between. CDR3 size: 14 residues. In nucleotides, the CDR3 is TGCGCCAGCAGCCTCGGTCCGTTTGGGGCTGAAGCTTTCTTT. Amino acids: CASSLGPFGAEAFF.

The V call is TRBV13, the J call TRBJ1-1; D might be TRBD1 (6 bases). The germline gives CDR1 PRHDT, CDR2 FYEKMQ (reference sequence). V lost 5 bases to trimming and J lost 5 bases, with 9 bases between them. CDR3 length: 12 residues. This chain's CDR3 is CASSQDRTEAFF. The CDR3 nucleotides are TGTGCCAGCAGCCAAGACAGGACTGAAGCTTTCTTT.